These T cell receptor beta chains were read from a single sample in a study of T cell responses to AZD1222 COVID-19 vaccine. Using immunoSEQ multiplex PCR, the repertoire was profiled, and TCRdb retains in-frame clones only, with some absent. The sample yields 130,000 to 150,000 clones, about nine tenths seen once. The sample here was peripheral blood, taken on day 0 of AZD1222 vaccination. These receptors originate from an adult in good health. The conserved cysteine and the conserved F or W are not part of the CDR3 here. The D gene is left open where the match is weak.

SVDGLAVEQF	TRBD2	TRBV29-1
ASSGPRGGGQPQH	NA	TRBV6-5
ASSLPGAGNTIY	NA	TRBV5-6
ASSQVVQGNYGYT	NA	TRBV4-1
ASGLQGTNTEAF	TRBD1	TRBV28
ASILPADDYYNEQF	NA	TRBV25-1
ASSSPRGAWAGYT	NA	TRBV11-2
ASSTGSGATGELF	NA	TRBV7-6
ASSSGSTGELF	NA	TRBV27
ASSFYRGAYTGELF	NA	TRBV5-4
ASSPAEGGPGANVLT	NA	TRBV7-9
ASSFGVPKETQY	NA	TRBV19
ASSYSPRQTHETQY	NA	TRBV6-5
ASGELGINEQF	NA	TRBV2
ASRRTGTGGADTQY	TRBD1	TRBV5-1
ASRDRGQPQH	TRBD1	TRBV28
ASSLGPSSYGYT	NA	TRBV7-2
ASSFGEDTQY	NA	TRBV25-1
ASSLWGGGSGANVLT	TRBD2	TRBV27
AISEPPYGRSYEQY	NA	TRBV10-3
ASSQGPITGELF	NA	TRBV3-1/TRBV3-2
ASSLSGNYGYT	NA	TRBV12-3/TRBV12-4
ASSLGAGVNSPLH	NA	TRBV5-5
ASSLGQGDSPLH	TRBD1	TRBV3-1/TRBV3-2
ASSQGDRYTEAF	TRBD1	TRBV14
ASSPGLAGGETQY	TRBD2	TRBV9
ATSSDWTGRTSNTGELF	TRBD1	TRBV24-1
ASSGWGGNTIY	NA	TRBV9
ASTPGGGSGNTIY	NA	TRBV3-1/TRBV3-2
ASSLDRGREQY	NA	TRBV11-2
SVEDPGGTYEQY	NA	TRBV29-1
ASSVAQGWAEAF	NA	TRBV2
ASSIGQGAFGTEAF	TRBD1	TRBV19
AISESIVWSKNIQY	NA	TRBV10-3
ATSDLRDRGVPYEQY	TRBD1	TRBV24-1
ASSFWDRGRWDEKLF	TRBD1	TRBV28
SVEGVGGGLSYNEQF	NA	TRBV29-1
ASSPTQPGSTIY	NA	TRBV9
ASSWDGSPHEQY	NA	TRBV6-5
ASSSLRGRLDGYT	TRBD1	TRBV28
ASSLVGEGNTIY	NA	TRBV5-1
ASSYRQGRYGYT	NA	TRBV6-5
ASSFSTGDKETQY	TRBD1	TRBV7-9
ASSLRTQGRYNEQF	TRBD1	TRBV2
ASSLGQPIYGYT	NA	TRBV5-6
ASSYTGGGTEAF	NA	TRBV6-2/TRBV6-3
ASSLGGGTEAF	NA	TRBV7-3
STEVGDIQY	NA	TRBV20-1
ASSGSETLYEQY	NA	TRBV10-1
ASTETGSSYGYT	TRBD1	TRBV2
ASWGGGYT	NA	TRBV30
ASSPQSGSIYEQY	TRBD2	TRBV7-6
ASSWDGQIEQY	NA	TRBV5-1